This TCR beta chain was recorded in a study of CD8+ T cells in alopecia areata. Across the study: Tofacitinib was taken orally by treated patients, and the dose was 5 to 10 mg twice daily. Study results and caveats: Tofacitinib significantly reduced both scalp clonality and expanded CD8+ clones among the top 100. Lesional scalp exceeded normal scalp in clonality, especially in alopecia totalis/universalis.

In each case, RNA was isolated and then reverse transcribed into cDNA as the sequencing template. Profiled with immunoSEQ multiplex PCR; TCRdb holds only in-frame clones, not every one. The data show around 190,000 clones, with more than 55% seen just once and under 1.5% held by the top ten. The treatment here: oral pan-JAK inhibitor, 5-10 mg twice daily. Lesional scalp tissue (obtained by punch biopsy) and peripheral blood were collected from alopecia areata patients. V shed 6 bases, J shed 5 bases, and the junction held 6 bases outside the gene matches. Germline V gene lookup returns CDR1 MGHDK and CDR2 SYGVNS. The CDR3 contains 13 residues. This clone turned up a few times. Its cognate antigen is unknown.

The TCR originated in a human donor with alopecia areata. This specimen was CD4+ T cells sorted from blood, taken at approximately week 49, from a patient treated with tofacitinib. The chain recombines TRBV25-1 with TRBJ1-1; 7 bases are shared with TRBD1. The CDR3 coding sequence is TGTGCCAGCAGGGGTATACAGGGGACTGAAGCTTTCTTT. Protein: CASRGIQGTEAFF.